These 22 T cell receptor beta chains share one sample of origin, sequenced in a study of graft-versus-host responses after intestinal transplantation. Repertoires were generated with immunoSEQ multiplex PCR, while TCRdb's copy carries only in-frame clones and drops some. The sample holds about 88,000 clones, about 94% seen once. These receptors have no known antigen. The sample was unstimulated CD4+ T cells sorted from spleen or lymph node cells, taken before transplant. These receptors were taken from a human donor who was the organ donor for an intestinal transplant.

The gene calls are TRBV5-3 and TRBJ2-7; the match to TRBD2 covers 9 bases. TRBV5-3 falls under the ORF class, with uncertain function. Trimming removed 7 bases from V and 2 bases from J; junction bases left unmatched: 4. The CDR3 length is 13 residues. The DNA for the CDR3 is TGTGCCAGACGGACTAGCGTCCCCTACGAGCAGTACTTC. Amino acids: CARRTSVPYEQYF.

This clone was observed a single time. This chain joins TRBV28 and TRBJ2-4, with D hard to call. This CDR3 is 13 amino acids long. V lost 7 bases and J 1 base, leaving 8 bases between the germline ends. Per germline, CDR1 MDHEN and CDR2 SYDVKM. CDR3 nucleotide sequence: TGTGCCAGCATTGGTCGGGCCAAAAACATTCAGTACTTC. Its protein is CASIGRAKNIQYF.

V and J are TRBV25-1 and TRBJ2-3; D is unresolved. The CDR3 extends over 14 amino acids. Germline CDR1 reads MGHDK; CDR2 reads SYGVNS. V dropped 4 bases and J dropped 0 bases, with 8 bases sitting between them. The CDR3 here is CASSVWGSTDTQYF. In DNA, the CDR3 is TGTGCCAGCAGTGTATGGGGAAGCACAGATACGCAGTATTTT.

The chain is built from TRBV6-1 and TRBJ2-5; D possibly corresponds to TRBD1 (6 bases). The J call is uncertain, as TRBJ2-7 better fits the DNA end. Germline V gene data show CDR1 as MNHNS and CDR2 as SASEGT. The CDR3 consists of 15 residues. This chain's CDR3 is CASSESRTASYEQYF. CDR3 DNA: TGTGCCAGCAGTGAATCAAGGACAGCCTCCTACGAGCAGTACTTC.

The chain carries TRBV6-1 and TRBJ1-5, with TRBD1 matching 7 bases. Germline loops: CDR1 MNHNS, CDR2 SASEGT. V lost 6 bases and J lost 5; bases outside the gene matches: 10. The CDR3 is 15 residues long. CDR3 DNA sequence: TGTGCCAGCAGCGGAGGACAGGTGGGATATCAGCCCCAGCATTTT. The encoded protein is CASSGGQVGYQPQHF.

The V and J genes are TRBV6-6 and TRBJ1-2; D call uncertain. Trimming shortened V by 6 bases and J by 0 bases, and 11 bases separated the two germline ends. The germline V gene has CDR1 MNHNY and CDR2 SVGAGI (reference sequence). The CDR3 spans 14 residues. CDR3 amino acids: CASSPGEANYGYTF. DNA of the CDR3: TGTGCCAGCAGCCCCGGGGAGGCTAACTATGGCTACACCTTC.

CDR3 bases: TGTGCCAGCAGGAAGGGCTTGAACACTGAAGCTTTCTTT. It codes for CASRKGLNTEAFF. The chain has TRBV6-5 and TRBJ1-1; no firm D call. The length of the CDR3 is 13 residues. Trimming took 6 bases from V and 0 from J, leaving 8 bases between them. Germline V gene sequence: CDR1 MNHEY, CDR2 SVGAGI.

The chain recombines TRBV5-1 with TRBJ1-1; D is undetermined. Trimming removed 0 bases at V and 0 bases at J, with 12 bases between. The CDR3 runs 16 residues. Germline CDR1 is SGHRS and CDR2 is YFSETQ. The DNA for the CDR3 is TGCGCCAGCAGCTTGGCTAACGGACGGATGAACACTGAAGCTTTCTTT. It is translated as CASSLANGRMNTEAFF.

V gene TRBV11-1 combines with J gene TRBJ1-3; D gene ambiguous. V was trimmed by 5 bases and J by 0 bases, leaving 11 bases between them. The germline gives CDR1 SGHAT, CDR2 FQDESV (reference sequence). The CDR3 runs to 15 residues. The CDR3 sequence: CASSKDHDSGNTIYF. The CDR3 DNA reads as TGTGCCAGCAGCAAAGACCACGACTCTGGAAACACCATATATTTT.

The rearrangement uses TRBV2 and TRBJ1-2; D is perhaps TRBD1 (5 bases). The germline V gene has CDR1 SNHLY and CDR2 FYNNEI. V lost 8 bases to trimming and J lost 4 bases, with 20 bases between them. The CDR3 has 15 amino acids. CDR3 region: CASGGEALRGYGYTF. CDR3 nucleotide sequence: TGTGCCAGCGGAGGGGAAGCCCTACGTGGCTATGGCTACACCTTC.

This sequence joins TRBV6-5 and TRBJ1-1; D is perhaps TRBD1 (6 bases). Germline V gene data show CDR1 as MNHEY and CDR2 as SVGAGI. The CDR3 is 15 residues long. Trimming cost V 7 bases and J 2 bases, with 17 bases left between them. The CDR3 DNA is TGTGCCAGCATAGACCGGGACATACTAAACACTGAAGCTTTCTTT. This sequence encodes CASIDRDILNTEAFF.

In its sample, this clone was seen a few times. This chain uses TRBV5-1 with TRBJ2-2; D is ambiguous. Germline V gene sequence: CDR1 SGHRS, CDR2 YFSETQ. The CDR3 is 16 amino acids. V was trimmed by 0 bases and J by 6 bases, leaving 15 bases between them. The chain's CDR3 is CASSLALYISPGELFF. As DNA, the CDR3 is TGCGCCAGCAGCTTGGCCTTGTACATCTCCCCCGGGGAGCTGTTTTTT.

This clone was recorded only once. The chain carries TRBV6-6 and TRBJ1-6, with 8 bases that match TRBD1. Looked up from germline, CDR1 is MNHNY and CDR2 is SVGAGI (reference sequence). This CDR3 is built from 14 residues. Trimming cost V 6 bases and J 5 bases; bases outside gene matches: 3. CDR3 region: CASSQTGDNSPLHF. DNA of the CDR3: TGTGCCAGCAGCCAGACAGGGGATAATTCACCCCTCCACTTT.

The V and J genes are TRBV10-1 and TRBJ2-3; tentative D call: TRBD1 (6 bases). CDR1 and CDR2 from the germline V gene are WNHNN and SYGVQD (reference sequence). The CDR3 covers 12 residues. V lost 8 bases and J 4 bases, leaving 10 bases between the germline ends. The DNA for the CDR3 is TGCGCCAGCGGTTGGACAGCAGATACGCAGTATTTT. It encodes CASGWTADTQYF.

The CDR3 reads CASRDRRDQPQHF. DNA of the CDR3: TGTGCCAGTCGGGACAGGCGAGATCAGCCCCAGCATTTT. The chain joins TRBV19 to TRBJ1-5; 8 bases line up with TRBD1. The germline V gene has CDR1 LNHDA and CDR2 SQIVND (reference sequence). J gave up 5 bases and V 8 bases, and 5 bases lay outside the gene matches. The CDR3 is 13 residues long. Full variable domain (outside the CDR3, taken from reference TRBV19 and TRBJ1-5): DGGITQSPKYLFRKEGQNVTLSCEQNLNHDAMYWYRQDPGQGLRLIYYSQIVNDFQKGDIAEGYSVSREKKESFPLTVTSAQKNPTAFYLCASRDRRDQPQHFGDGTRLSIL.

This clone was counted only a few times. V and J are TRBV18 and TRBJ2-5, with TRBD2 matching 11 bases. Germline V CDR1 and CDR2: KGHSH, LQKENI. V gave up 3 bases and J gave up 5 bases; unmatched junction bases: 2. CDR3 length equals 14 residues. This CDR3 reads CASSPSGGAETQYF. The CDR3 bases are TGTGCCAGCTCACCTAGCGGGGGGGCCGAGACCCAGTACTTC. The variable domain in full, with the rest retrieved from reference TRBV18 and TRBJ2-5, is NAGVMQNPRHLVRRRGQEARLRCSPMKGHSHVYWYRQLPEEGLKFMVYLQKENIIDESGMPKERFSAEFPKEGPSILRIQQVVRGDSAAYFCASSPSGGAETQYFGPGTRLLVL.

The V gene is TRBV4-3, the J gene TRBJ1-1; 9 bases are shared with TRBD1. J was trimmed by 1 base and V by 1 base; bases with no gene match: 13. The CDR3 covers 19 residues. The germline CDR1 and CDR2 sequences are LGHNA and YSLEER. DNA of the CDR3: TGCGCCAGCAGCCAAGGGTTCCGGGACAGGGTCTGGGGGAACACTGAAGCTTTCTTT. Translating it yields CASSQGFRDRVWGNTEAFF.

This chain joins TRBV6-5 and TRBJ2-7; a weak D match, TRBD1 (5 bases). Looked up from germline, CDR1 is MNHEY and CDR2 is SVGAGI. This CDR3 is 13 amino acids long. The ends were cut back, 6 bases at V and 6 bases at J, with 15 bases in the middle. CDR3 protein: CASRFDSYGEQYF. The CDR3, as DNA: TGTGCCAGCAGATTCGACAGCTACGGCGAGCAGTACTTC.

As regards this clone: This CDR3 is also generated by other DNA sequences in the sample. The chain links TRBV18 to TRBJ1-2; 7 bases are a match to TRBD1. Germline V lookup: CDR1 KGHSH, CDR2 LQKENI. The V and J ends lost 3 bases and 3 bases, in that order; junction bases with no gene match: 7. CDR3 length: 15 residues. In nucleotides, the CDR3 is TGTGCCAGCTCACCCTTGACAGGGTCTGACTATGGCTACACCTTC. Amino acid sequence: CASSPLTGSDYGYTF.

J is TRBJ1-5 and V is TRBV30; TRBD1 aligns across 7 bases. The germline gives CDR1 GTSNPN, CDR2 SVGIG (reference sequence). V shed 2 bases, J shed 3 bases, and the junction held 7 bases outside the gene matches. CDR3 length: 15 residues. CDR3 in amino acids: CAWSTGAGYNQPQHF. In DNA, the CDR3 is TGTGCCTGGAGTACAGGGGCAGGGTACAATCAGCCCCAGCATTTT.

This sequence joins TRBV7-9 and TRBJ1-1; D gene ambiguous. Germline V gene lookup returns CDR1 SEHNR and CDR2 FQNEAQ (reference sequence). The CDR3 runs to 15 residues. The V end lost 5 bases, the J end lost 0 bases, and 13 bases lay between the germline ends. CDR3 nucleotides: TGTGCCAGCAGCCGAGAAGTCATATTGAACACTGAAGCTTTCTTT. Its protein product is CASSREVILNTEAFF.

The CDR3 protein is CAISGGGADNSPLHF. The CDR3 DNA is TGTGCCATCAGTGGAGGGGGCGCGGATAATTCACCCCTCCACTTT. This chain joins TRBV10-3 and TRBJ1-6; TRBD1 matches 7 bases. V shed 4 bases and J 5 bases; nucleotides not matched to a gene: 5. Germline V gives CDR1 ENHRY, CDR2 SYGVKD. The CDR3 consists of 15 residues.